Presented here are 11 T cell receptor beta chains from one specimen sequenced in a study of shared clonotypes between healthy human individuals. Here immunoSEQ multiplex PCR was the method, and the copy in TCRdb shows in-frame clones only, minus some. This repertoire shows about 490,000 clones, 79% found once; its top ten account for around 12%. Sequencing input: PBMCs. The receptors were gathered from a woman in her 40s in good health. Some clones in this sample may be carry-over from other donors' samples.

The gene calls are TRBV30 and TRBJ1-6; 10 nucleotides align to TRBD1. Germline V gene data show CDR1 as GTSNPN and CDR2 as SVGIG (reference sequence). V lost 4 bases and J lost 7; bases outside the gene matches: 1. The CDR3 length is 13 residues. The CDR3 sequence is CAWKGQGNSPLHF. The DNA for the CDR3 is TGTGCCTGGAAGGGACAGGGGAATTCACCCCTCCACTTT.

V gene TRBV29-1 combines with J gene TRBJ2-1; TRBD2 is a possible D gene (5 bases). Germline CDR1 SQVTM, CDR2 ANQGSEA. The CDR3 has 11 residues. Between the trimmed V and J ends, which lost 4 bases and 16 bases, there was a span of 17 bases. The CDR3 loop is CSVGPGLAKFF. CDR3 in DNA: TGCAGCGTTGGCCCCGGGCTAGCTAAATTCTTC.

The gene calls are TRBV30 and TRBJ1-1; D is perhaps TRBD1 (5 bases). V dropped 2 bases and J dropped 6 bases, with 16 bases sitting between them. This CDR3 is built from 14 residues. Germline CDR1 reads GTSNPN; CDR2 reads SVGIG (reference sequence). The CDR3 coding sequence is TGTGCCTGGAGTTCCCCCCGTAGGGACGCTGAAGCTTTCTTT. Its protein is CAWSSPRRDAEAFF.

The rearrangement links TRBV5-4 to TRBJ2-7; D gene unclear. In germline, CDR1 is SGHNT, CDR2 YYREEE (reference sequence). Trimming cost V 1 base and J 2 bases, with 10 bases left between them. The CDR3 contains 14 residues. The CDR3 nucleotides are TGTGCCAGCAGCTTGTACGGAAACACCTACGAGCAGTACTTC. Encoded protein: CASSLYGNTYEQYF.

The V and J genes are TRBV2 and TRBJ2-1, with 8 bases identical to TRBD2. Unmatched junction bases numbered 3, after V lost 3 bases and J lost 5 bases. Germline V CDR1 and CDR2: SNHLY, FYNNEI. The CDR3 spans 14 residues. CDR3 amino acids: CASSDQRENNEQFF. The CDR3, as DNA: TGTGCCAGCAGTGACCAGCGGGAGAACAATGAGCAGTTCTTC.

A remark on this clone: With only one base between it and a far larger clone, this is likely a read error. Other DNA sequences within the sample encode an identical CDR3. The chain employs TRBV28 and TRBJ1-1; D not resolved. Germline V lookup: CDR1 MDHEN, CDR2 SYDVKM. The CDR3 has 11 residues. Trimming shortened V by 9 bases and J by 9 bases, and 14 bases separated the two germline ends. The CDR3 is CASEQTPQAFF. The CDR3 DNA is TGTGCCAGTGAACAGACCCCCCAAGCTTTCTTT.

This clone was seen only once. The chain couples TRBV18 to TRBJ1-1; D is possibly TRBD1 (5 bases). The CDR3 consists of 16 residues. Per germline, CDR1 KGHSH and CDR2 LQKENI. V was pared by 0 bases and J by 7 bases, with 18 bases between. The CDR3 bases are TGTGCCAGCTCACCACCGAGTGTCGGGACCGAGAGTGAAGCTTTCTTT. It specifies CASSPPSVGTESEAFF.

The rearrangement uses TRBV5-4 and TRBJ2-1; 7 positions agree with TRBD2. Germline V lookup: CDR1 SGHNT, CDR2 YYREEE (reference sequence). The V gene end was trimmed by 3 bases and the J gene end by 8 bases; junction bases not matched to a gene: 11. There are 15 residues in the CDR3. The chain's CDR3 is CASSSKIGGNDEQFF. The CDR3 nucleotides are TGTGCCAGCAGCTCAAAAATCGGGGGGAATGATGAGCAGTTCTTC.

CDR3 nucleotides: TGTGCCAGCAGTTTATCGAGCAGGGGAAGGGAAAAACTGTTTTTT. As protein: CASSLSSRGREKLFF. The chain couples TRBV27 to TRBJ1-4, with D possibly being TRBD1 (6 bases). Germline CDR1 is MNHEY and CDR2 is SMNVEV (reference sequence). With 0 bases removed from V and 8 bases from J, the gap between germline ends came to 13 bases. The CDR3 sequence is 15 residues long.

The table lists this clone with a count of one. V is TRBV6-1 and J is TRBJ2-5; 14 nucleotides line up with TRBD2. V lost 8 bases and J lost 6; bases outside the gene matches: 2. This CDR3 has 13 residues. Germline CDR1 MNHNS, CDR2 SASEGT. CDR3 sequence (DNA): TGTGCCAGCGGGACTAGCGGGAGCAAGACCCAGTACTTC. This codes for CASGTSGSKTQYF.

The gene calls are TRBV19 and TRBJ1-2; a possible D gene is TRBD1 (6 bases). V was trimmed by 4 bases and J by 6 bases, leaving 18 bases between them. The CDR3 is made up of 15 amino acids. CDR1 and CDR2 from the germline V gene are LNHDA and SQIVND (reference sequence). In DNA form, the CDR3 reads TGTGCCAGTAGTACATCGGGACACGCGCGCGATGGCTACACCTTC. This gives the protein CASSTSGHARDGYTF.